Included here is one T cell receptor beta chain sequence, with context. Deletions cut 7 bases from V and 5 bases from J, with 8 bases between. CDR3 length: 11 amino acids. Unique molecular identifiers were used in preparing the TCRbeta library. TCRdb recomputed calls from the PCR reads with MiXCR, one row per CDR3 protein. The sample lists around 400,000 distinct CDR3 sequences, roughly 11% occurring once. The data are from a study of T-cell reconstitution after alpha-beta-depleted transplantation in children. The sample in question was PBMCs from the stem cell graft donor, obtained from the stem cell graft. The source of this sequence is a human donor who donated a stem cell graft to a child with acute myeloid leukemia. This chain connects TRBV12-3 or TRBV12-4 to TRBJ2-5; D call uncertain. The CDR3 DNA follows: TGTGCCAGCAAGATCTTGGAGACCCAGTACTTC. It encodes CASKILETQYF.